This T cell receptor beta chain stems from a study of shared T cell receptors in the human thymus (dated by TCRdb to the early 2020s). About the study as a whole: The study examined how the human thymus generates shared, self-reactive T-cell receptor alpha chains.

Remarks on this clone: The antigen it recognizes is unknown. Base qualities are missing; no much larger clone stands one base away.

Libraries were constructed by the immunoSEQ multiplex PCR assay. As stored in TCRdb, this immuneACCESS dataset retains in-frame rearrangements with V and J assigned. A fraction of the clones does not appear; measured against another copy, unresolved V genes explain less than half of the discrepancy, and the remainder lacks a known reason. Here the sample has approximately 760,000 clones; roughly 85% occur a single time. Together, the top ten hold 0.0095% to 0.011% of the sample. The cysteine opens and the phenylalanine closes a CDR3 of 14 amino acids. Solely the CDR3 DNA is kept, with 42 bases framed from the first base. Sequences LNHDA (CDR1) and SQIVND (CDR2) are obtained from the germline V gene (reference sequence). At the junction V is shortened by 4 bases and J by 0 bases; bases outside the gene matches: 2. In addition, the sample was reused for a study of human thymus T cells. The second paper states: In Finland, the donors were immunologically healthy infants who were having open corrective cardiac surgery for congenital heart defects. Thymus tissue was collected as surgical resects that were removed during corrective cardiac surgery. Both the thymic and the peripheral blood repertoires appeared to show biased V and J gene segment usage. According to the related research, thymic TCR repertoires were highly overlapping among unrelated individuals. The study described the TCR alpha and beta repertoires in under ten infant thymus samples and a few matching peripheral blood samples. The infant donors were roughly 7 to 244 days old, and the cohort included more than five males and a couple of females. Thymocytes were mechanically released from the tissue and were stored as pellets of 10-30 million cells at -70 degrees C. A QIAsymphony instrument was used to extract genomic DNA from frozen cell pellets. TCRB and TCRAD loci were amplified from a standardized quantity of quality-controlled genomic DNA using the immunoSEQ multiplex PCR assay. Amplicons spanned the V(D)J region at a length sufficient to cover the CDR3 and identify V and J genes. Through the commercial immunoSEQ service, the amplicons were sequenced on an Illumina platform. Primer bias and sequencing errors were corrected using previously described methods, and TCRAD and TCRB definitions followed the IMGT database. The repertoires were analysed using immunoSEQ Analyzer 3.0 and VDJTools for basic statistics, V/J segment usage, diversity estimates, rarefaction and pairwise overlap. Diversity was estimated using the Chao1, ChaoE, Efron-Thisted, Shannon and inverse Simpson indices, and was also estimated on datasets down-sampled to the size of the smallest sample. Repertoire overlap was determined by strict matching of CDR3 nucleotide sequence, V gene and J gene, and Jaccard-based multidimensional scaling clustering was applied. On average, about 800,000 unique TCRB clonotypes were obtained from thymus samples, compared with about 84,000 from blood samples.

Specimen: thymocytes. The chain links TRBV19 with TRBJ2-7; 8 junctional bases match TRBD1. This TCR was sampled from a girl in the first two years of life with a congenital heart defect. Donor details come from another sample of the same person, matched by shared clones. The sequenced DNA: TGTGCCAGTAGTACTGGACAGGGCTCCTACGAGCAGTACTTC. It encodes CASSTGQGSYEQYF.